Listed below are T cell receptor beta chains from one sample, sequenced in a study of blood T cell repertoires in COVID-19. The protocol was immunoSEQ multiplex PCR, while the TCRdb copy is restricted to in-frame clones and leaves out a portion. Counted here are approximately 80,000 clones, 88% occurring once; the ten biggest clones make up under 55%. Sequenced sample: peripheral blood. These TCRs come from a human donor in a cohort sampled during active COVID-19. The CDR3 runs from the conserved cysteine through the conserved F or W. D genes are given only for firm matches. Clone size is given for some rows only: seen once, a few or many times, or a class if the clone is expanded.

d_call: -
j_call: TRBJ1-2
v_call: TRBV5-1
clone_size: -
cdr3_nt: TGCGCCAGCAGCTATCGCTATCGGTATGGCTACACCTTC
cdr3_aa: CASSYRYRYGYTF

d_call: -
j_call: TRBJ1-3
v_call: TRBV28
clone_size: few
cdr3_nt: TGTGCCAGCAGTTGGACTGCTGGAAACACCATATATTTT
cdr3_aa: CASSWTAGNTIYF

d_call: TRBD1
j_call: TRBJ2-2
v_call: TRBV5-6
clone_size: once
cdr3_nt: TGTGCCAGCTTTGGGACAGGCGACCCCGGGGAGCTGTTTTTT
cdr3_aa: CASFGTGDPGELFF

d_call: -
j_call: TRBJ2-7
v_call: TRBV27
clone_size: -
cdr3_nt: TGTGCCAGCAGTTTCAGGGCGGACCCCTCCTACGAGCAGTACTTC
cdr3_aa: CASSFRADPSYEQYF

d_call: TRBD1
j_call: TRBJ2-3
v_call: TRBV12-5
clone_size: -
cdr3_nt: TGTGCTAGTGGTCCAGACAGGGGCGGGGACGCAGATACGCAGTATTTT
cdr3_aa: CASGPDRGGDADTQYF

d_call: -
j_call: TRBJ1-3
v_call: TRBV6-1
clone_size: -
cdr3_nt: TGTGCCAGCAGTGAATCGGGGGGCTGGGACACCATATATTTT
cdr3_aa: CASSESGGWDTIYF

d_call: TRBD1
j_call: TRBJ1-1
v_call: TRBV28
clone_size: -
cdr3_nt: TGTGCCAGCAGCTCCGGACAGGGGGCGAAGGACACTGAAGCTTTCTTT
cdr3_aa: CASSSGQGAKDTEAFF

d_call: -
j_call: TRBJ2-1
v_call: TRBV7-3
clone_size: -
cdr3_nt: TGTGCCAGCAGCTTAGGAGGGGAAAGCTCCTACAATGAGCAGTTCTTC
cdr3_aa: CASSLGGESSYNEQFF

d_call: -
j_call: TRBJ2-7
v_call: TRBV3-1/TRBV3-2
clone_size: -
cdr3_nt: TGTGCCAGCAGCCAAGTAGGCGGAACCTACGAGCAGTACTTC
cdr3_aa: CASSQVGGTYEQYF

d_call: -
j_call: TRBJ1-2
v_call: TRBV14
clone_size: -
cdr3_nt: TGTGCCAGCAGCCAAGATAATTTCCCTTCCTATGGCTACACCTTC
cdr3_aa: CASSQDNFPSYGYTF

d_call: -
j_call: TRBJ2-2
v_call: TRBV28
clone_size: -
cdr3_nt: TGTGCCAGCAGCGTCCGGGGTTTTGGGGCCGGGGAGCTGTTTTTT
cdr3_aa: CASSVRGFGAGELFF

d_call: -
j_call: TRBJ2-1
v_call: TRBV11-3
clone_size: few
cdr3_nt: TGTGCCAGCAGCTTAGACGGGGTGGGCACCGAGCAGTTCTTC
cdr3_aa: CASSLDGVGTEQFF

d_call: -
j_call: TRBJ2-1
v_call: TRBV15
clone_size: -
cdr3_nt: TGTGCCACCAGCAGAGATTACAGTCGCGATGAGCAGTTCTTC
cdr3_aa: CATSRDYSRDEQFF

d_call: -
j_call: TRBJ1-2
v_call: TRBV25-1
clone_size: -
cdr3_nt: TGTGCCAGCAGTGAATATTGGGCAGGGGATGGCTACACCTTC
cdr3_aa: CASSEYWAGDGYTF

d_call: TRBD1
j_call: TRBJ1-1
v_call: TRBV6-6
clone_size: -
cdr3_nt: TGTGCCAGCAGTTACTCGAGCGTAACAGGGGGATCTGAAGCTTTCTTT
cdr3_aa: CASSYSSVTGGSEAFF

d_call: -
j_call: TRBJ1-1
v_call: TRBV18
clone_size: -
cdr3_nt: TGTGCCAGCTCATCTTCAGGGTTGGAGGCTTTCTTT
cdr3_aa: CASSSSGLEAFF

d_call: TRBD1
j_call: TRBJ2-3
v_call: TRBV7-9
clone_size: once
cdr3_nt: TGTGCCAGCAGTAAAAGGACAGGGAGCACAGATACGCAGTATTTT
cdr3_aa: CASSKRTGSTDTQYF

d_call: TRBD1
j_call: TRBJ1-5
v_call: TRBV19
clone_size: -
cdr3_nt: TGTGCCAGTAGTGGGACAGGGGGCAATCAGCCCCAGCATTTT
cdr3_aa: CASSGTGGNQPQHF

d_call: -
j_call: TRBJ2-5
v_call: TRBV7-8
clone_size: -
cdr3_nt: TGTGCCAGCAGCCCCCGAGGAGCTCAAGAGACCCAGTACTTC
cdr3_aa: CASSPRGAQETQYF

d_call: -
j_call: TRBJ2-4
v_call: TRBV3-1/TRBV3-2
clone_size: -
cdr3_nt: TGTGCCAGCAGCCAGGGGGCGCTGACCAAAAACATTCAGTACTTC
cdr3_aa: CASSQGALTKNIQYF

d_call: TRBD1
j_call: TRBJ1-3
v_call: TRBV7-9
clone_size: -
cdr3_nt: TGTGCCAGCAGTCGACAGGGGTCTGGAAACACCATATATTTT
cdr3_aa: CASSRQGSGNTIYF

d_call: -
j_call: TRBJ2-3
v_call: TRBV6-5
clone_size: once
cdr3_nt: TGTGCCAGCAGTTACTCGAGAGGGAGGGATACGCAGTATTTT
cdr3_aa: CASSYSRGRDTQYF

d_call: -
j_call: TRBJ2-2
v_call: TRBV5-4
clone_size: -
cdr3_nt: TGTGCCAGCAGCTTTGACAGTCGCACCGGGGAGCTGTTTTTT
cdr3_aa: CASSFDSRTGELFF

d_call: -
j_call: TRBJ2-5
v_call: TRBV3-1/TRBV3-2
clone_size: once
cdr3_nt: TGTGCCAGCAGCCAAGAGGCAGGGCCGTGGAAGACCCAGTACTTC
cdr3_aa: CASSQEAGPWKTQYF

d_call: -
j_call: TRBJ2-1
v_call: TRBV3-1/TRBV3-2
clone_size: -
cdr3_nt: TGTGCCAGCAGCCAAGAGTTCGGGGGGCATGAGCAGTTCTTC
cdr3_aa: CASSQEFGGHEQFF

d_call: TRBD1
j_call: TRBJ1-2
v_call: TRBV25-1
clone_size: -
cdr3_nt: TGTGCCAGCAGTGTTACCGGGACAGGGCATGGCTACACCTTC
cdr3_aa: CASSVTGTGHGYTF

d_call: -
j_call: TRBJ2-1
v_call: TRBV9
clone_size: -
cdr3_nt: TGTGCCAGCAGCGCGCACCCCGGTGGTAGCGGACCCTACAATGAGCAGTTCTTC
cdr3_aa: CASSAHPGGSGPYNEQFF

d_call: -
j_call: TRBJ1-1
v_call: TRBV5-1
clone_size: -
cdr3_nt: TGCGCCAGCAGCTTCAGGGAGGACACTGAAGCTTTCTTT
cdr3_aa: CASSFREDTEAFF

d_call: -
j_call: TRBJ1-2
v_call: TRBV6-4
clone_size: -
cdr3_nt: TGTGCCAGCAGGACCCTCCGGGACAACTTAAACTATGGCTACACCTTC
cdr3_aa: CASRTLRDNLNYGYTF

d_call: TRBD2
j_call: TRBJ2-1
v_call: TRBV28
clone_size: -
cdr3_nt: TGTGCCAGCTTCGGGACTAGCGGGAGGGACAATGAGCAGTTCTTC
cdr3_aa: CASFGTSGRDNEQFF

d_call: -
j_call: TRBJ2-2
v_call: TRBV6-4
clone_size: -
cdr3_nt: TGTGCCAGCAGTGAAACAGGGACCGGGGAGCTGTTTTTT
cdr3_aa: CASSETGTGELFF

d_call: TRBD1
j_call: TRBJ1-1
v_call: TRBV7-8
clone_size: once
cdr3_nt: TGTGCCAGCAGCTCCTTCCGGGACAGGGTAGCTTTCTTT
cdr3_aa: CASSSFRDRVAFF

d_call: -
j_call: TRBJ2-1
v_call: TRBV5-5
clone_size: -
cdr3_nt: TGTGCCAGCAGCCTAACAGTAGACTCCTACAATGAGCAGTTCTTC
cdr3_aa: CASSLTVDSYNEQFF

d_call: -
j_call: TRBJ1-2
v_call: TRBV11-2
clone_size: -
cdr3_nt: TGTGCCAGCAGCTCCTCAAGCGGGCCCTATGGCTACACCTTC
cdr3_aa: CASSSSSGPYGYTF

d_call: -
j_call: TRBJ2-5
v_call: TRBV11-2
clone_size: -
cdr3_nt: TGTGCCAGCAGCTTAGATACTGAGACCCAGTACTTC
cdr3_aa: CASSLDTETQYF

d_call: TRBD1
j_call: TRBJ2-4
v_call: TRBV5-4
clone_size: -
cdr3_nt: TGTGCCAGCAGCCCCCCACAGGGGATTCAGTACTTC
cdr3_aa: CASSPPQGIQYF

d_call: -
j_call: TRBJ2-1
v_call: TRBV6-2/TRBV6-3
clone_size: -
cdr3_nt: TGTGCCAGCAGTAAATATAGCGAGAGTAATGAGCAGTTCTTC
cdr3_aa: CASSKYSESNEQFF

d_call: TRBD1
j_call: TRBJ2-7
v_call: TRBV5-1
clone_size: -
cdr3_nt: TGCGCCAGCAGCTTCGGGACAGGGTCCTACGAGCAGTACTTC
cdr3_aa: CASSFGTGSYEQYF

d_call: TRBD2
j_call: TRBJ2-3
v_call: TRBV19
clone_size: -
cdr3_nt: TGTGCCAGTGCGAGGACTAGCGGGGCGACAGATACGCAGTATTTT
cdr3_aa: CASARTSGATDTQYF

d_call: TRBD1
j_call: TRBJ1-1
v_call: TRBV2
clone_size: -
cdr3_nt: TGTGCCAGCAGTGTGTCCGGGACAGGGTATGCAACTGAAGCTTTCTTT
cdr3_aa: CASSVSGTGYATEAFF

d_call: TRBD1
j_call: TRBJ1-2
v_call: TRBV6-6
clone_size: -
cdr3_nt: TGTGCCAGCAGCCAGGACAGGAAGAATGGCTACACCTTC
cdr3_aa: CASSQDRKNGYTF

d_call: -
j_call: TRBJ1-2
v_call: TRBV6-1
clone_size: -
cdr3_nt: TGTGCCAGCAGTGATTATACCGAGGATGGCTACACCTTC
cdr3_aa: CASSDYTEDGYTF

d_call: TRBD2
j_call: TRBJ2-3
v_call: TRBV10-3
clone_size: -
cdr3_nt: TGTGCCATCAGTGAGCAACTAGCGGGGGGCACCGACACAGATACGCAGTATTTT
cdr3_aa: CAISEQLAGGTDTDTQYF

d_call: -
j_call: TRBJ2-5
v_call: TRBV11-3
clone_size: -
cdr3_nt: TGTGCCAGCAGCTTAGTTAGCGGAGAGACCCAGTACTTC
cdr3_aa: CASSLVSGETQYF

d_call: -
j_call: TRBJ1-5
v_call: TRBV6-6
clone_size: -
cdr3_nt: TGTGCCAGCAGCCTGGACAGACAAAATCAGCCCCAGCATTTT
cdr3_aa: CASSLDRQNQPQHF

d_call: -
j_call: TRBJ1-1
v_call: TRBV6-6
clone_size: -
cdr3_nt: TGTGCCAGCACGCCGAACCTCTCGGGCACTGAAGCTTTCTTT
cdr3_aa: CASTPNLSGTEAFF

d_call: TRBD1
j_call: TRBJ1-6
v_call: TRBV19
clone_size: -
cdr3_nt: TGTGCCAGTAGTACCTCAGGGGGGTATAATTCACCCCTCCACTTT
cdr3_aa: CASSTSGGYNSPLHF

d_call: -
j_call: TRBJ2-1
v_call: TRBV7-6
clone_size: -
cdr3_nt: TGTGCCAGCAGCTCTTACAAGGGTCGGGGAAGCAATGAGCAGTTCTTC
cdr3_aa: CASSSYKGRGSNEQFF

d_call: -
j_call: TRBJ2-3
v_call: TRBV11-1
clone_size: -
cdr3_nt: TGTGCCAGCAGCCCCTACATGGGGGCGACAGATACGCAGTATTTT
cdr3_aa: CASSPYMGATDTQYF

d_call: -
j_call: TRBJ1-5
v_call: TRBV7-2
clone_size: -
cdr3_nt: TGTGCCAGCAGCCTCCGTAGGGGGTCGGATCAGCCCCAGCATTTT
cdr3_aa: CASSLRRGSDQPQHF

d_call: -
j_call: TRBJ2-2
v_call: TRBV11-2
clone_size: few
cdr3_nt: TGTGCCAGCAGCCGATGGAGCGAGAACACCGGGGAGCTGTTTTTT
cdr3_aa: CASSRWSENTGELFF

d_call: -
j_call: TRBJ2-2
v_call: TRBV2
clone_size: -
cdr3_nt: TGTGCCAGCAGTTCAAGGGGTAGGGTGTCCGGGGAGCTGTTTTTT
cdr3_aa: CASSSRGRVSGELFF

d_call: -
j_call: TRBJ2-3
v_call: TRBV18
clone_size: once
cdr3_nt: TGTGCCAGCTCACAACAGGGCAGCACAGATACGCAGTATTTT
cdr3_aa: CASSQQGSTDTQYF

d_call: TRBD1
j_call: TRBJ2-7
v_call: TRBV18
clone_size: -
cdr3_nt: TGTGCCAGCTCACCCAAGGGACAGGGATACGAGCAGTACTTC
cdr3_aa: CASSPKGQGYEQYF

d_call: TRBD1
j_call: TRBJ1-4
v_call: TRBV15
clone_size: -
cdr3_nt: TGTGCCACCAGCAGATCCGACAGGGATGAAAAACTGTTTTTT
cdr3_aa: CATSRSDRDEKLFF

d_call: TRBD2
j_call: TRBJ2-4
v_call: TRBV19
clone_size: few
cdr3_nt: TGTGCCAGTAGTATTAGCGGGAACTTAGGCAAAAACATTCAGTACTTC
cdr3_aa: CASSISGNLGKNIQYF

d_call: -
j_call: TRBJ1-1
v_call: TRBV6-5
clone_size: -
cdr3_nt: TGTGCCAGCAAACTGCGAAACACTGAAGCTTTCTTT
cdr3_aa: CASKLRNTEAFF

d_call: -
j_call: TRBJ2-4
v_call: TRBV4-3
clone_size: -
cdr3_nt: TGCGCCAGCAGCCAAGAAGCGGACAGTCCCCGGCCAAGGAACATTCAGTACTTC
cdr3_aa: CASSQEADSPRPRNIQYF

d_call: -
j_call: TRBJ2-2
v_call: TRBV5-1
clone_size: -
cdr3_nt: TGCGCCAGCAGCTTGAATCCGGGGGTCACCGGGGAGCTGTTTTTT
cdr3_aa: CASSLNPGVTGELFF